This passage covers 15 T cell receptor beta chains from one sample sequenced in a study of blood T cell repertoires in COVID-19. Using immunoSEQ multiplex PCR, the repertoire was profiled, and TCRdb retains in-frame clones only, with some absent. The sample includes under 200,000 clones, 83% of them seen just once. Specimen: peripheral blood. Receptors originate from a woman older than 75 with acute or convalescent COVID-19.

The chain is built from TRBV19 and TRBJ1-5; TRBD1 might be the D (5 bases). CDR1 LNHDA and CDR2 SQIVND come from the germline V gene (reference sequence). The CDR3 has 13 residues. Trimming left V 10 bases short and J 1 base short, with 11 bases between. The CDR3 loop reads CATGRGSNQPQHF. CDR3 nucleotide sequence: TGTGCCACTGGTCGGGGGAGCAATCAGCCCCAGCATTTT.

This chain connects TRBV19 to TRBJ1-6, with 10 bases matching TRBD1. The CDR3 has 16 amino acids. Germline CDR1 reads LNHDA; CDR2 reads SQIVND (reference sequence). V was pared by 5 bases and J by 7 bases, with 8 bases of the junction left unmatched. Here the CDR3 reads CASSLSVGQGNSPLHF. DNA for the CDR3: TGTGCCAGTAGTCTTTCTGTGGGACAGGGGAATTCACCCCTCCACTTT.

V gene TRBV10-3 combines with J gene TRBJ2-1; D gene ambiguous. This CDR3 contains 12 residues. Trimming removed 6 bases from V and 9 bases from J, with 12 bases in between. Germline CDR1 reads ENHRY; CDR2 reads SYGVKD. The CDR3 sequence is CAIRLETSEQFF. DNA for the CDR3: TGTGCCATCAGACTCGAAACTTCTGAGCAGTTCTTC.

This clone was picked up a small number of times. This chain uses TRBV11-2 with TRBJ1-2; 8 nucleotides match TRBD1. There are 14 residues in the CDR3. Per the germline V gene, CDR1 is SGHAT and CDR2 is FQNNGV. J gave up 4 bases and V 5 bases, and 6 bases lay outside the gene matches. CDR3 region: CASSLGQGIYGYTF. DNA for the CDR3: TGTGCCAGCAGCCTTGGACAGGGCATCTATGGCTACACCTTC. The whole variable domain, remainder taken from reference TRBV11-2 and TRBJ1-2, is EAGVAQSPRYKIIEKRQSVAFWCNPISGHATLYWYQQILGQGPKLLIQFQNNGVVDDSQLPKDRFSAERLKGVDSTLKIQPAKLEDSAVYLCASSLGQGIYGYTFGSGTRLTVV.

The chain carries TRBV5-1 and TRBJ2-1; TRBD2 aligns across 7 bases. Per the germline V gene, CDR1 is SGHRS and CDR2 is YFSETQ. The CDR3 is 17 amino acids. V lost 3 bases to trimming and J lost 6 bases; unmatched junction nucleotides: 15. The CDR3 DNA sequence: TGCGCCAGCAGCTCCAATTTCGGACTAGTCTCAGGCAATGAGCAGTTCTTC. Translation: CASSSNFGLVSGNEQFF. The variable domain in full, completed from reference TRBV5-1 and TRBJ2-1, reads KAGVTQTPRYLIKTRGQQVTLSCSPISGHRSVSWYQQTPGQGLQFLFEYFSETQRNKGNFPGRFSGRQFSNSRSEMNVSTLELGDSALYLCASSSNFGLVSGNEQFFGPGTRLTVL.

CDR3 DNA: TGCGCCAGCAGCTTGGAAGGCGGGGCCTCCTACAATGAGCAGTTCTTC. It codes for CASSLEGGASYNEQFF. The chain carries TRBV5-1 and TRBJ2-1; possible D gene TRBD2, 6 bases. The CDR3 runs to 16 residues. V lost 0 bases to trimming and J lost 0 bases, with 10 bases between them. In germline, CDR1 is SGHRS, CDR2 YFSETQ.

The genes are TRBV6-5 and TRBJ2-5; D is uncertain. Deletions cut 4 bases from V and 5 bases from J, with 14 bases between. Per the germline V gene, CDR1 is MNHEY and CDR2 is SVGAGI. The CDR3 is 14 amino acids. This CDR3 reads CASSFLAVSETQYF. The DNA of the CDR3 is TGTGCCAGCAGTTTTCTGGCAGTCTCGGAGACCCAGTACTTC.

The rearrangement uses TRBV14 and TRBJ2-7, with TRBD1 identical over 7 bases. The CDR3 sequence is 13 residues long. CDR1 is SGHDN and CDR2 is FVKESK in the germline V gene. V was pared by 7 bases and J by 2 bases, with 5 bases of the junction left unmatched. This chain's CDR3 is CASTLGQAYEQYF. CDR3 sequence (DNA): TGTGCCAGCACCCTAGGACAGGCCTACGAGCAGTACTTC. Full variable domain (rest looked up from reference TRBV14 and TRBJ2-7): EAGVTQFPSHSVIEKGQTVTLRCDPISGHDNLYWYRRVMGKEIKFLLHFVKESKQDESGMPNNRFLAERTGGTYSTLKVQPAELEDSGVYFCASTLGQAYEQYFGPGTRLTVT.

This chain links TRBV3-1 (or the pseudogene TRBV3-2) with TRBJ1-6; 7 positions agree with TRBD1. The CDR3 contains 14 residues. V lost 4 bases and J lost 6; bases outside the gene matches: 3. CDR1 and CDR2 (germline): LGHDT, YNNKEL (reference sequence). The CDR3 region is CASSRGQVNSPLHF. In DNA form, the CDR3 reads TGTGCCAGCAGCCGCGGACAGGTTAATTCACCCCTCCACTTT.

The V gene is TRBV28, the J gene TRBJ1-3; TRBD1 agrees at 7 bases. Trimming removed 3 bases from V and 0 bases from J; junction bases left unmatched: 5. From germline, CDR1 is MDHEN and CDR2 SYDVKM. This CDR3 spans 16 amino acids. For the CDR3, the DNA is TGTGCCAGCAGTTTCCCAGGACAGGTCTCTGGAAACACCATATATTTT. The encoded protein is CASSFPGQVSGNTIYF.

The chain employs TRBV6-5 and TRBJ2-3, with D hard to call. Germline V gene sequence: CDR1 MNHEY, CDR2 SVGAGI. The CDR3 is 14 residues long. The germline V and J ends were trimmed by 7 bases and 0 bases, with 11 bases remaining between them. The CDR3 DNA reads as TGTGCCAGCAAAACGACACTTAGCACAGATACGCAGTATTTT. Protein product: CASKTTLSTDTQYF.

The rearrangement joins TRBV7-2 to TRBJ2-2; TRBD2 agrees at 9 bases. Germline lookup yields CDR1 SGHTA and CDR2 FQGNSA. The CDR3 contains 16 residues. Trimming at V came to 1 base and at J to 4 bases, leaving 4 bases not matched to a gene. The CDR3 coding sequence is TGTGCCAGCAGCTTAGGCGGGAGGGCGAGCACCGGGGAGCTGTTTTTT. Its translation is CASSLGGRASTGELFF.

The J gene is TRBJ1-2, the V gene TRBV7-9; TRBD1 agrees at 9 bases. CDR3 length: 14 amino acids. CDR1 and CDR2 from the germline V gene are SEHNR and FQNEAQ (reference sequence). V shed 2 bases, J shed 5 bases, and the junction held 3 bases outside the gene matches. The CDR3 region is CASSLIDRGYGYTF. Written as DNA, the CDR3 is TGTGCCAGCAGCTTAATAGACAGGGGGTATGGCTACACCTTC.

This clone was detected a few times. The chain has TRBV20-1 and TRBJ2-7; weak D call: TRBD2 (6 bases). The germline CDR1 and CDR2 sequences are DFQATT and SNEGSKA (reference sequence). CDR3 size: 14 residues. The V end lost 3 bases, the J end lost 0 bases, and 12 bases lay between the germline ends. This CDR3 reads CSASERAISYEQYF. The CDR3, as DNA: TGCAGTGCTAGTGAGCGGGCAATCTCCTACGAGCAGTACTTC.

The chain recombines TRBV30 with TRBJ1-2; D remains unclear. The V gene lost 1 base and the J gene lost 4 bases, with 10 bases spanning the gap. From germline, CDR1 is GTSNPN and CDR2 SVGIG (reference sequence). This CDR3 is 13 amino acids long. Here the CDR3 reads CAWSGDGAYGYTF. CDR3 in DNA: TGTGCCTGGAGTGGCGACGGAGCCTATGGCTACACCTTC.